Below, one TCR beta chain is given with its context. What it binds is not known. Data came from immunoSEQ multiplex PCR; TCRdb stores just in-frame clones and leaves some out. The top ten clones hold roughly 0.38% of a sample with roughly 250,000 clones, around 89% of them seen once. This specimen belongs to a study of cytomegalovirus exposure and HLA in healthy donors. Findings and limits, study-wide: The authors confirmed in vitro that three CMV-associated chains were specific for CMV antigens.

V was shortened by 3 bases and J by 4 bases, with 17 bases between the two germline ends. The CDR3 has 17 amino acids. Looked up from germline, CDR1 is SGHDT and CDR2 is YYEEEE. Sequenced: PBMCs. J is TRBJ1-6 and V is TRBV5-6, with D uncertain. The TCR originated in a young woman in good health and CMV-seronegative. The CDR3 DNA is TGTGCCAGCAGCTCCCTGTTCGGGGATTTTTATAATTCACCCCTCCACTTT. It yields the protein CASSSLFGDFYNSPLHF.